The next 21 T cell receptor beta chains were all read from a single sample in a study of blood T cells in healthy people across ages. The authors ran a second PCR of about 7 to 11 cycles using a sample-barcoded 5' primer and a J-beta primer mix. TCRdb redid the calling of the 5' RACE reads with MiXCR, one entry per CDR3 protein. Among around 500,000 distinct CDR3 sequences listed, about 27% were seen once. The data were also submitted as part of a second study, on T cells of mothers and their children.

Sample: blood. The receptor source for this set is a boy between 2 and 10 years old in good health.

Only a few counts were recorded for this clonotype. The rearrangement joins TRBV9 to TRBJ2-5; TRBD2 agrees at 9 bases. V lost 0 bases to trimming and J lost 2 bases; unmatched junction nucleotides: 5. The V gene's germline CDR1 is SGDLS and CDR2 YYNGEE. The CDR3 is made up of 16 amino acids. The CDR3 is CASSVGGTSPQETQYF. The DNA of the CDR3 is TGTGCCAGCAGCGTAGGGGGGACTAGCCCTCAAGAGACCCAGTACTTC.

This clonotype turned up a few times. V is TRBV7-3 and J is TRBJ1-6, with 7 bases that match TRBD1. Trimming removed 4 bases from V and 6 bases from J; junction bases left unmatched: 6. Looked up from germline, CDR1 is SGHTA and CDR2 is FQGTGA. This CDR3 contains 15 residues. The CDR3 DNA sequence: TGTGCCAGCAGCTCCCTAGGGGGCTCTAATTCACCCCTCCACTTT. This sequence encodes CASSSLGGSNSPLHF.

This chain uses TRBV29-1 with TRBJ2-1, with a tentative D call TRBD1 (6 bases). The J call is doubtful: the DNA matches TRBJ2-5 better. CDR1 SQVTM and CDR2 ANQGSEA come from the germline V gene. The CDR3 runs 13 residues. The CDR3 region has the DNA TGCAGCGTTTATCCCCAGGGGCGGGAGACCCAGTACTTC. Translation: CSVYPQGRETQYF.

V gene TRBV7-8 combines with J gene TRBJ2-5; D possibly corresponds to TRBD2 (5 bases). The ends were cut back, 1 base at V and 4 bases at J, with 13 bases in the middle. Germline CDR1 is SGHVS and CDR2 is FQNEAQ. The CDR3 extends over 15 amino acids. Written as DNA, the CDR3 is TGTGCCAGCAGCTTAGGGACTTTTTTCGGAGAGACCCAGTACTTC. Amino acids: CASSLGTFFGETQYF.

This clonotype was counted only a few times. V usage is TRBV13 and J usage is TRBJ2-5; D perhaps matches TRBD2 (6 bases). The DNA end lines up better with TRBJ2-1; the J call may be wrong. The CDR3 length is 16 residues. Germline CDR1 and CDR2: PRHDT and FYEKMQ (reference sequence). This CDR3 is CASSLRNGAGPNEQFF. In DNA, the CDR3 is TGTGCCAGCAGCTTAAGAAATGGGGCGGGGCCCAATGAGCAGTTCTTC.

This chain connects TRBV6-5 to TRBJ1-2, with 8 bases matching TRBD1. There are 17 residues in the CDR3. V dropped 0 bases and J dropped 0; count of bases not matched to a gene: 6. Looked up from germline, CDR1 is MNHEY and CDR2 is SVGAGI. CDR3 DNA: TGTGCCAGCAGTTACTCTCTTGGGACAGGAGCTAACTATGGCTACACCTTC. Its translation: CASSYSLGTGANYGYTF.

The V gene is TRBV3-1, the J gene TRBJ1-2; the match to TRBD1 covers 8 bases. Germline V lookup: CDR1 LGHDT, CDR2 YNNKEL (reference sequence). J was trimmed by 13 bases and V by 4 bases; bases with no gene match: 5. The length of the CDR3 is 11 residues. This chain's CDR3 is CASSRGQEATF. The CDR3 nucleotides are TGTGCCAGCAGCCGGGGACAGGAGGCCACCTTC.

The chain links TRBV29-1 to TRBJ1-2; no clear D gene. Germline V gene data show CDR1 as SQVTM and CDR2 as ANQGSEA. V lost 3 bases, J lost 4 bases, and 6 bases lay in between. The CDR3 sequence is 11 residues long. CDR3 DNA: TGCAGCGTTGAGGAGCCCTATGGCTACACCTTC. This encodes CSVEEPYGYTF.

This chain connects TRBV5-5 to TRBJ1-1; possible D gene TRBD1, 5 bases. The germline CDR1 and CDR2 sequences are SGHKS and YYEKEE (reference sequence). The CDR3 totals 16 residues. Trimming left V 1 base short and J 4 bases short, with 17 bases between. The CDR3 region has the DNA TGTGCCAGCAGCTTGCGGGGGACGTGGTTGAGCACTGAAGCTTTCTTT. Translating it yields CASSLRGTWLSTEAFF.

This clonotype has more than one count but fewer than ten. Here the CDR3 reads CASTPDLRAEKLFF. CDR3 nucleotides: TGCGCCAGCACCCCGGACCTAAGGGCGGAAAAACTGTTTTTT. The chain carries TRBV10-2 and TRBJ1-4; D unresolved. The germline V gene encodes CDR1 WSHSY and CDR2 SAAADI. With 7 bases removed from V and 8 bases from J, the gap between germline ends came to 17 bases. CDR3 length: 14 residues.

In this sample, this clonotype turned up a few times. The CDR3 coding sequence is TGCAGCGTTCTCACTAGAATGGAACCTTGGGGCCTCAATGAAAAACTGTTTTTT. It encodes CSVLTRMEPWGLNEKLFF. V gene TRBV29-1 combines with J gene TRBJ1-4; D is perhaps TRBD1 (5 bases). V lost 5 bases, J lost 5 bases, and 27 bases lay in between. The CDR3 covers 18 residues. Germline lookup yields CDR1 SQVTM and CDR2 ANQGSEA.

This sequence joins TRBV10-3 and TRBJ2-5, with TRBD1 matching over 10 bases. Matching the DNA end better, TRBJ2-7 makes the J call doubtful. Per the germline V gene, CDR1 is ENHRY and CDR2 is SYGVKD. The CDR3 has 15 residues. This CDR3 is CAISGGQGFAYEQYF. The CDR3 DNA reads as TGTGCCATCAGTGGGGGACAGGGGTTCGCTTACGAGCAGTACTTC.

This clonotype showed up just a few times. This chain uses TRBV6-1 with TRBJ2-7; D is ambiguous. With 1 base removed from V and 3 bases from J, the gap between germline ends came to 10 bases. The CDR3 runs to 14 residues. CDR1 is MNHNS and CDR2 is SASEGT in the germline V gene. CDR3 protein: CASSEVRNFYEQYF. As DNA, the CDR3 is TGTGCCAGCAGTGAAGTCCGAAACTTCTACGAGCAGTACTTC.

The V call is TRBV12-3 or TRBV12-4, the J call TRBJ1-1; 10 bases agree with TRBD1. The CDR3 totals 16 residues. J lost 6 bases, V lost 1 base, and 8 bases had no gene match. CDR3 residues: CASSLDSRTGGPEAFF. CDR3 coding DNA: TGTGCCAGCAGTTTAGATAGCAGGACAGGGGGTCCTGAAGCTTTCTTT.

This clonotype turned up a few times. The chain carries TRBV7-9 and TRBJ1-4, with 8 nucleotides matching TRBD1. Germline assignment: CDR1 SEHNR and CDR2 FQNEAQ (reference sequence). This CDR3 spans 16 amino acids. V lost 1 base and J lost 8; bases outside the gene matches: 9. In DNA form, the CDR3 reads TGTGCCAGCAGCTTAGTCGGATACAGGGGGTACGAAAAACTGTTTTTT. As protein: CASSLVGYRGYEKLFF. The complete variable domain, with remaining parts taken from reference TRBV7-9 and TRBJ1-4, reads DTGVSQNPRHKITKRGQNVTFRCDPISEHNRLYWYRQTLGQGPEFLTYFQNEAQLEKSRLLSDRFSAERPKGSFSTLEIQRTEQGDSAMYLCASSLVGYRGYEKLFFGSGTQLSVL.

This rearrangement joins TRBV4-2 to TRBJ2-7; 9 bases line up with TRBD2. V gave up 4 bases and J gave up 0 bases; unmatched junction bases: 19. The CDR3 contains 20 residues. The V gene's germline CDR1 is LGHNA and CDR2 YNFKEQ. The CDR3 region is CASSPTLAGDTNGDSYEQYF. DNA of the CDR3: TGTGCCAGCAGCCCTACATTAGCGGGAGACACGAACGGCGACTCCTACGAGCAGTACTTC.

This clonotype has only a few counts. The chain joins TRBV27 to TRBJ2-1; 9 nucleotides align to TRBD2. From germline, CDR1 is MNHEY and CDR2 SMNVEV (reference sequence). V was pared by 5 bases and J by 3 bases, with 5 bases of the junction left unmatched. There are 15 residues in the CDR3. CDR3: CASSGRGGRYNEQFF. The CDR3, as DNA: TGTGCCAGCAGTGGGCGGGGGGGCCGCTACAATGAGCAGTTCTTC.

The chain carries TRBV12-3 or TRBV12-4 and TRBJ2-5, with TRBD2 matching over 11 bases. The end of the DNA fits TRBJ2-1 better, so the J call may be wrong. The CDR3 is 18 amino acids. Written as DNA, the CDR3 is TGTGCCAGCAGTTCCTTCCTAGCGGGAGGCCCTCCCACGAATGAGCAGTTCTTC. Residues: CASSSFLAGGPPTNEQFF.

This clonotype was picked up a small number of times. The V gene is TRBV7-2, the J gene TRBJ2-2; a possible D gene is TRBD2 (6 bases). V was shortened by 5 bases and J by 1 base, with 17 bases between the two germline ends. The CDR3 runs 17 residues. In germline, CDR1 is SGHTA, CDR2 FQGNSA. The CDR3 DNA sequence: TGTGCCAGCAGCCCCTTTTTTTGGACTAAGAACACCGGGGAGCTGTTTTTT. It specifies CASSPFFWTKNTGELFF.

A few counts support this clonotype. The J gene is TRBJ2-7, the V gene TRBV14; D unresolved. The CDR3 spans 14 residues. V was shortened by 0 bases and J by 0 bases, with 6 bases between the two germline ends. CDR1 and CDR2 (germline): SGHDN, FVKESK. CDR3 amino acids: CASSQDHTSYEQYF. The CDR3 DNA is TGTGCCAGCAGCCAAGACCACACCTCCTACGAGCAGTACTTC.

V usage is TRBV18 and J usage is TRBJ1-2; 7 nucleotides match TRBD1. Germline lookup yields CDR1 KGHSH and CDR2 LQKENI. Trimming removed 6 bases from V and 4 bases from J; junction bases left unmatched: 11. This CDR3 comprises 15 residues. In DNA form, the CDR3 reads TGTGCCAGCTCGAGCTCCCGGGACAGCTCCTATGGCTACACCTTC. This translates into CASSSSRDSSYGYTF.